The entry below gives a single T cell receptor (beta chain) sequence along with its context. Its antigen is as yet unknown. The sample originates from a study of graft-versus-host responses after intestinal transplantation. Background on the study: Multivisceral, liver-intestinal, or isolated intestinal transplants were performed in recipients. Study-wide results and limits: Investigators detected GvH clones in recipient marrow, with some emerging earlier in ileum or blood. Within the allografts of patients who had graft-donor T cell macrochimerism, graft-versus-host to host-versus-graft clonal ratios were high.

Method: immunoSEQ multiplex PCR; TCRdb's copy keeps in-frame clones and lacks some. This sample has more than 20,000 clones, with roughly 88% found just once. The specimen comprised PBMCs, sampled roughly 68 weeks after intestinal transplant. The receptor was derived from a human patient who received an intestinal transplant, so some T cells may come from the graft donor.

This chain's CDR3 is CASSLEAGGRTEAFF. The CDR3 DNA is TGTGCCAGCAGCTTGGAGGCAGGGGGGAGGACTGAAGCTTTCTTT. The chain employs TRBV5-4 and TRBJ1-1; TRBD1 aligns across 7 bases. The length of the CDR3 is 15 residues. CDR1 and CDR2 (germline): SGHNT, YYREEE (reference sequence). The V segment lost 0 bases and the J segment 5 bases; nucleotides outside the gene matches: 7.